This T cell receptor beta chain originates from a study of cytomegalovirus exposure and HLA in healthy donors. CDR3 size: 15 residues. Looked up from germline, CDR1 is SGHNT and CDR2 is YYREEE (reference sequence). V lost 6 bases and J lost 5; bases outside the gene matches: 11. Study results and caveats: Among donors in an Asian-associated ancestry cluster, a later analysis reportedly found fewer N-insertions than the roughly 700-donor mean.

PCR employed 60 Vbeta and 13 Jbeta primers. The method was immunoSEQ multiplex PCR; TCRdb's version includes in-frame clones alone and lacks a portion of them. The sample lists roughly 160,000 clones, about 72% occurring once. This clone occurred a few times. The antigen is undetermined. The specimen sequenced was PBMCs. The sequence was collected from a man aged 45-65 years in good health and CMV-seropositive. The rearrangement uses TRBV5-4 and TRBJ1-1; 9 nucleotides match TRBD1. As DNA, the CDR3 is TGTGCCAGCACCCAATTACAGGGGGCGCATACTGAAGCTTTCTTT. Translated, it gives CASTQLQGAHTEAFF.